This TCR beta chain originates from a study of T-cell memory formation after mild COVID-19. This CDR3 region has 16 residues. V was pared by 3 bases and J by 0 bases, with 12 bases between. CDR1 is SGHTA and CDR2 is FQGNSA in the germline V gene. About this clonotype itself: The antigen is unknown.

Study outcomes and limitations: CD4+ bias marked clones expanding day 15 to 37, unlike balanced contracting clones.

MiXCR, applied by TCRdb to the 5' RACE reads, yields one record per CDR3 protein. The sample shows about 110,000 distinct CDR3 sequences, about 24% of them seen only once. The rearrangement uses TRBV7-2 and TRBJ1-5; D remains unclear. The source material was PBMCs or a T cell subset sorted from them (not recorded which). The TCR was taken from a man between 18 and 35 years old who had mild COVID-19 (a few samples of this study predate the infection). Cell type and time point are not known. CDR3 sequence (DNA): TGTGCCAGCAGCTTCCAAGGAGCATATAGCAATCAGCCCCAGCATTTT. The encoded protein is CASSFQGAYSNQPQHF. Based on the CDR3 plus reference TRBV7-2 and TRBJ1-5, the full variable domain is GAGVSQSPSNKVTEKGKDVELRCDPISGHTALYWYRQSLGQGLEFLIYFQGNSAPDKSGLPSDRFSAERTGGSVSTLTIQRTQQEDSAVYLCASSFQGAYSNQPQHFGDGTRLSIL.